This T cell receptor (beta chain) comes out of a study of blood T cell repertoires in COVID-19. Study summary: T cells, B-cell-depleted T cells, or PBMCs provided the cDNA or gDNA that served as material.

The CDR3 loop spans 16 amino acids. Germline loops: CDR1 MNHEY, CDR2 SVGEGT. The junction had 7 bases not matched to a gene; V was cut back by 2 bases and J by 2 bases. Original processing methods: For nucleated cells, counts were estimated from reference gene primer amplification. The data were produced by immunoSEQ multiplex PCR, yet TCRdb's version contains in-frame clones alone and is incomplete. V and J calls and clone size come straight from that table; D and trimming were deduced from the DNA. The data contain 390,000 or so clones, 70% to 90% of them seen just once; the ten biggest clones take up approximately 3%.

The J gene is TRBJ2-7, the V gene TRBV6-2 or TRBV6-3; 9 bases map to TRBD1. The sequenced material came from peripheral blood. This TCR came from a woman aged 25 to 45 with COVID-19, enrolled during active disease. The DNA of the CDR3 is TGTGCCAGCAGTTACAACGTAGGGACAGGGCCCTACGAGCAGTACTTC. It is translated as CASSYNVGTGPYEQYF.